This T cell receptor (beta chain) was retrieved from a study of T cell changes during pregnancy in multiple sclerosis. Profiled with immunoSEQ multiplex PCR; TCRdb holds only in-frame clones, not every one. The repertoire holds tens of thousands of clones, with around nine tenths as singletons. The length of the CDR3 is 14 residues. V dropped 1 base and J dropped 7 bases, with 14 bases sitting between them. Germline V gene sequence: CDR1 SGHRS, CDR2 YFSETQ. Material: peripheral blood, obtained after pregnancy. The receptor's source is a female donor with multiple sclerosis, enrolled in a pregnancy study. The chain combines TRBV5-1 with TRBJ1-2, with no clear D. Here the CDR3 reads CASSLYPGTIGYTF. The CDR3 coding sequence is TGCGCCAGCAGCTTGTATCCCGGAACTATTGGCTACACCTTC.